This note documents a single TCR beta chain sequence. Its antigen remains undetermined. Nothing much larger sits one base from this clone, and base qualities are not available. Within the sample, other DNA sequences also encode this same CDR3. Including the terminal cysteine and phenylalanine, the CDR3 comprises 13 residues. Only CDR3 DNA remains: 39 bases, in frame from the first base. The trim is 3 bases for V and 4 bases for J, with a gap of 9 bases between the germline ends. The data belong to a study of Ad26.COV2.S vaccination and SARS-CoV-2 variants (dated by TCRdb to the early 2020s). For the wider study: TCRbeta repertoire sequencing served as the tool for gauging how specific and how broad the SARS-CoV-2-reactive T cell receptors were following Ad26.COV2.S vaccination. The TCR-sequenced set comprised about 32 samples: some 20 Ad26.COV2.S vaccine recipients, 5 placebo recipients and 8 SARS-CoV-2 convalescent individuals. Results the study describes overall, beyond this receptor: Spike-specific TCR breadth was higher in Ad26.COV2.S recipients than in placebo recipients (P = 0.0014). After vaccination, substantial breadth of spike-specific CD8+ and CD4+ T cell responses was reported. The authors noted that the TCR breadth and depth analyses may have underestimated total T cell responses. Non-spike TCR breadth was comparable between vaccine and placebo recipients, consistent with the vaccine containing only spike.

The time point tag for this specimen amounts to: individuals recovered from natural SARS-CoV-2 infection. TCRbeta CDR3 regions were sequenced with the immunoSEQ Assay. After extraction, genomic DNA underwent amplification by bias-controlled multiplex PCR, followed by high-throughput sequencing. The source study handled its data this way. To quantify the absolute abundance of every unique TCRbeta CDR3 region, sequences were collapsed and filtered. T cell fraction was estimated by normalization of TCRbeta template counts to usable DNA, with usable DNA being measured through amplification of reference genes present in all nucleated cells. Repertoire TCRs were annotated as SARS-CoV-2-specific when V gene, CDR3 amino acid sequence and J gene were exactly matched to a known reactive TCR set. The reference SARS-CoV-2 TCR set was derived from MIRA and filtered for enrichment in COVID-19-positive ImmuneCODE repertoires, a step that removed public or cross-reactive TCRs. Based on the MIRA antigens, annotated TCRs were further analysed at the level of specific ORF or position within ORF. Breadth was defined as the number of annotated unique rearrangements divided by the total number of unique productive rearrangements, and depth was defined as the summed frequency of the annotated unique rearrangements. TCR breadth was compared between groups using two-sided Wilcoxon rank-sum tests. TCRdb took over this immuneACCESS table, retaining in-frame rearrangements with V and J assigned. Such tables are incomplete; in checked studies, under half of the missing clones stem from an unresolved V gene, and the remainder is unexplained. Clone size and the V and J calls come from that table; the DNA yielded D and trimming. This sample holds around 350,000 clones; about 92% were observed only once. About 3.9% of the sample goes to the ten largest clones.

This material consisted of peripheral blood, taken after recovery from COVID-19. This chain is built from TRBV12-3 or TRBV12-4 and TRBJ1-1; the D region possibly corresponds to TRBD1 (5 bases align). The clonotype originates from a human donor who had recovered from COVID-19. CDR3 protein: CASSFGRGTEAFF. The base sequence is TGTGCCAGCAGTTTTGGGAGGGGCACTGAAGCTTTCTTT.